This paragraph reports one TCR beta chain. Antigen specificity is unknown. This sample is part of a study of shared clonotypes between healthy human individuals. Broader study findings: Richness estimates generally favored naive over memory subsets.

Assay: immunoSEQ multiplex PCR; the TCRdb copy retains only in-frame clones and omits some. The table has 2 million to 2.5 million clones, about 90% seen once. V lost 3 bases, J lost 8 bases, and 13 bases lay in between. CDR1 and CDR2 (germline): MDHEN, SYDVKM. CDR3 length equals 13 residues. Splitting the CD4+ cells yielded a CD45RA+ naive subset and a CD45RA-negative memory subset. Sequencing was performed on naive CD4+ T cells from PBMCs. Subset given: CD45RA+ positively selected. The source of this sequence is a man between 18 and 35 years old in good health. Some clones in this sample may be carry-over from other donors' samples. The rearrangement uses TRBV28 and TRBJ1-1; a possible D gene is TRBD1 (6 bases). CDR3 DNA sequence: TGTGCCAGCAGTTTGAGGACAGTTATCGAAGCTTTCTTT. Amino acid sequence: CASSLRTVIEAFF.